Each of the 3 T cell receptor beta chains below was sequenced from the same sample in a study of blood T cell repertoires in COVID-19. Using immunoSEQ multiplex PCR, the repertoire was profiled, and TCRdb retains in-frame clones only, with some absent. The table has over 250,000 clones, roughly 85% seen once. Source material: peripheral blood. Receptor source: a human donor in a cohort sampled during active COVID-19.

This chain joins TRBV4-2 and TRBJ2-4; TRBD2 might be the D (7 bases). The V end lost 0 bases, the J end lost 1 base, and 16 bases lay between the germline ends. The CDR3 spans 18 residues. The germline CDR1 and CDR2 sequences are LGHNA and YNFKEQ. The CDR3 region has the DNA TGTGCCAGCAGCCAAGATGGCTCGGGGGGCTTGGCCAAAAACATTCAGTACTTC. Translated, it gives CASSQDGSGGLAKNIQYF.

The J gene is TRBJ1-4, the V gene TRBV7-9, with unresolved D. CDR1 is SEHNR, CDR2 FQNEAQ, per germline (reference sequence). This CDR3 is built from 13 residues. Trimming removed 0 bases at V and 12 bases at J, with 11 bases between. In nucleotides, the CDR3 is TGTGCCAGCAGCTTAGCGGAGGGTCGGGAACTGTTTTTT. Translation gives CASSLAEGRELFF.

The V call is TRBV4-2, the J call TRBJ1-1, with a possible D match to TRBD1 (5 bases). Trimming stripped 4 bases from V and 4 bases from J, with 10 bases between. CDR1 and CDR2 (germline): LGHNA, YNFKEQ. This CDR3 is built from 13 residues. The CDR3 sequence: CASSPSGGTEAFF. The CDR3 coding sequence is TGTGCCAGCAGCCCATCCGGGGGCACTGAAGCTTTCTTT.